The 26 T cell receptor beta chains below come from one sample, sequenced in a study of B cell selection in AIRE deficiency. Sequencing was performed with immunoSEQ multiplex PCR; in TCRdb, only in-frame clones are kept and a portion is missing. This sample carries about 18,000 clones, 85% to 95% of them seen once, and the ten largest clones take about 1%. Regulatory T cells were sorted as CD4+CD25hiCD127low/negative. Sequencing was carried out using CD4+CD25+ Tregs sorted from PBMCs. These receptor sequences come from a human donor in good health.

The CDR3, as DNA: TGTGCCAGCAGCTTGGGGGGACTAGCGGGAGGGCAGTGGTCAGAGACCCAGTACTTC. Protein sequence: CASSLGGLAGGQWSETQYF. The chain uses TRBV5-4 and TRBJ2-5, with TRBD2 identical over 16 bases. Germline values: CDR1 SGHNT, CDR2 YYREEE (reference sequence). The CDR3 has 19 amino acids. With V trimmed by 0 bases and J by 4 bases, 9 bases remained unmatched. The variable domain in full, with the rest retrieved from reference TRBV5-4 and TRBJ2-5, is ETGVTQSPTHLIKTRGQQVTLRCSSQSGHNTVSWYQQALGQGPQFIFQYYREEENGRGNFPPRFSGLQFPNYSSELNVNALELDDSALYLCASSLGGLAGGQWSETQYFGPGTRLLVL.

The CDR3 nucleotides are TGTGCCAGCAGACGGGGCGGGGAGCTGTTTTTT. Its protein is CASRRGGELFF. The chain is built from TRBV7-8 and TRBJ2-2; maybe TRBD2 (5 bases). Trimming took 6 bases from V and 7 from J, leaving 6 bases between them. The germline gives CDR1 SGHVS, CDR2 FQNEAQ. This CDR3 contains 11 residues.

The CDR3 loop reads CASSRAQGIANTGELFF. CDR3 nucleotide sequence: TGCGCCAGCAGTCGTGCGCAGGGGATCGCGAACACCGGGGAGCTGTTTTTT. The V and J genes are TRBV5-1 and TRBJ2-2; TRBD1 is a possible D gene (6 bases). Germline loops: CDR1 SGHRS, CDR2 YFSETQ. Trimming stripped 5 bases from V and 0 bases from J, with 17 bases between. CDR3 length equals 17 residues.

The J gene is TRBJ2-1, the V gene TRBV7-2, with 10 bases fitting TRBD2. The germline CDR1 and CDR2 sequences are SGHTA and FQGNSA. There are 15 residues in the CDR3. V was pared by 4 bases and J by 4 bases, with 4 bases of the junction left unmatched. The CDR3 nucleotides read TGTGCCAGCAGCTCCGGGACTAGCGCTTACAATGAGCAGTTCTTC. Translation gives CASSSGTSAYNEQFF.

The CDR3 bases are TGCGCCAGCGGACGGGACTCTAGGGTAGGGGAGCAGTTCTTC. Its protein is CASGRDSRVGEQFF. The chain carries TRBV10-1 and TRBJ2-1; maybe TRBD2 (6 bases). Germline V gives CDR1 WNHNN, CDR2 SYGVQD (reference sequence). CDR3 length equals 14 residues. Deletions cut 8 bases from V and 10 bases from J, with 21 bases between.

The CDR3 DNA sequence: TGTGCCAGCAGCTTTCGGAAGTTAGAGACCCAGTACTTC. This codes for CASSFRKLETQYF. V usage is TRBV11-2 and J usage is TRBJ2-5; D call uncertain. This CDR3 region has 13 residues. Between the trimmed V and J ends, which lost 3 bases and 4 bases, there was a span of 9 bases. Germline V gene lookup returns CDR1 SGHAT and CDR2 FQNNGV.

In its sample, this clone was seen once. The J gene is TRBJ1-6, the V gene TRBV28; 7 nucleotides match TRBD1. This CDR3 comprises 14 residues. Trimming removed 5 bases from V and 3 bases from J; junction bases left unmatched: 1. Looked up from germline, CDR1 is MDHEN and CDR2 is SYDVKM. CDR3 in DNA: TGTGCCAGCAGTAGGGACAGCTATAATTCACCCCTCCACTTT. Amino acid sequence: CASSRDSYNSPLHF.

The CDR3 DNA reads TGCGCCAGCATGCGGCTAGCGGGAGGGTACAATGAGCAGTTCTTC. It is translated as CASMRLAGGYNEQFF. The chain has TRBV10-1 and TRBJ2-1, with 12 bases identical to TRBD2. V was pared by 7 bases and J by 4 bases, with 5 bases of the junction left unmatched. Germline loops: CDR1 WNHNN, CDR2 SYGVQD (reference sequence). The length of the CDR3 is 15 residues.

The chain couples TRBV19 to TRBJ1-1; possible D gene TRBD1, 5 bases. Trimming removed 3 bases from V and 1 base from J, with 15 bases in between. The CDR3 has 16 residues. Germline V gives CDR1 LNHDA, CDR2 SQIVND (reference sequence). CDR3 in amino acids: CASSMDRGIRNTEAFF. As DNA, the CDR3 is TGTGCCAGTAGTATGGATCGGGGCATAAGGAACACTGAAGCTTTCTTT.

The V gene is TRBV28, the J gene TRBJ2-7, with TRBD2 matching over 7 bases. J was trimmed by 2 bases and V by 11 bases; bases with no gene match: 9. The CDR3 consists of 13 residues. The germline V gene encodes CDR1 MDHEN and CDR2 SYDVKM. CDR3 bases: TGTGCCTCCACCGGGACTAACCCCTACGAGCAGTACTTC. It specifies CASTGTNPYEQYF.

V is TRBV28 and J is TRBJ1-2, with D possibly being TRBD1 (5 bases). This CDR3 contains 13 residues. The germline gives CDR1 MDHEN, CDR2 SYDVKM. V was shortened by 7 bases and J by 5 bases, with 14 bases between the two germline ends. CDR3 in DNA: TGTGCCAGCACCCTGGGGGGACGATATGGCTACACCTTC. Its translation is CASTLGGRYGYTF.

The CDR3 spells CASSVDRVPTNEKLFF. The CDR3 region has the DNA TGTGCCAGCAGCGTAGATCGGGTCCCAACTAATGAAAAACTGTTTTTT. This chain connects TRBV9 to TRBJ1-4, with D unclear. The CDR3 runs to 16 residues. In germline, CDR1 is SGDLS, CDR2 YYNGEE. V was clipped by 0 bases and J by 0 bases, with 9 bases between them.

The CDR3 DNA reads TGTGCCAGCAGTCGTACCGGGACAGGGAGGAATGAGCAGTTCTTC. Translating it yields CASSRTGTGRNEQFF. V gene TRBV6-1 combines with J gene TRBJ2-1, with 9 bases fitting TRBD1. The CDR3 consists of 15 residues. In germline, CDR1 is MNHNS, CDR2 SASEGT. V trimming: 5 bases; J trimming: 7 bases; junction bases outside the gene matches: 9.

This clone appeared a single time. The rearrangement joins TRBV27 to TRBJ1-4; maybe TRBD1 (5 bases). V was shortened by 6 bases and J by 8 bases, with 19 bases between the two germline ends. Germline V gene data show CDR1 as MNHEY and CDR2 as SMNVEV (reference sequence). The CDR3 is 15 amino acids. As DNA, the CDR3 is TGTGCCAGCAGAGGGGCCGACCCGACTCGGGAAAAACTGTTTTTT. The encoded protein is CASRGADPTREKLFF.

The rearrangement uses TRBV30 and TRBJ2-6, with D uncertain. V shed 3 bases and J shed 0 bases, with 12 bases lying between them. From germline, CDR1 is GTSNPN and CDR2 SVGIG (reference sequence). The CDR3 sequence is 16 residues long. This CDR3 is CAWRPFVLSGANVLTF. In DNA, the CDR3 is TGTGCCTGGAGACCCTTTGTTCTCTCTGGGGCCAACGTCCTGACTTTC.

The rearrangement links TRBV21-1 to TRBJ2-7; the table's TRBD1 call for D was not verified on the DNA. TRBV21-1 is described as a pseudogene. This CDR3 is built from 15 residues. The CDR3 DNA follows: TGTGCCAGCAGGAACGGGGGGGACAGGGGCTACGAGCAGTACTTC. Its translation: CASRNGGDRGYEQYF.

V is TRBV11-2 and J is TRBJ2-2; D uncertain. This CDR3 spans 15 amino acids. V lost 0 bases to trimming and J lost 3 bases, with 8 bases between them. Looked up from germline, CDR1 is SGHAT and CDR2 is FQNNGV. CDR3 nucleotides: TGTGCCAGCAGCTTAGAAAGGCAGTACACCGGGGAGCTGTTTTTT. Translated, it gives CASSLERQYTGELFF.

The J gene is TRBJ2-2, the V gene TRBV4-1, with a tentative D call TRBD1 (5 bases). The CDR3 spans 15 residues. Germline CDR1 and CDR2: MGHRA and YSYEKL. V was clipped by 0 bases and J by 7 bases, with 12 bases between them. CDR3 bases: TGCGCCAGCAGCCAAGAGAAGGGGCAGCGCGGGGAGCTGTTTTTT. Translation gives CASSQEKGQRGELFF.

CDR3 in DNA: TGCGCCAGCAGCTTGGCCGGGGCTGGGAACTATGGCTACACCTTC. This codes for CASSLAGAGNYGYTF. This sequence joins TRBV5-1 and TRBJ1-2; a possible D gene is TRBD1 (5 bases). V was clipped by 0 bases and J by 2 bases, with 11 bases between them. The CDR3 has 15 residues. Germline CDR1 and CDR2: SGHRS and YFSETQ.

The gene calls are TRBV28 and TRBJ1-4; D call uncertain. The CDR3 spans 14 residues. V lost 10 bases and J 13 bases, leaving 25 bases between the germline ends. Per germline, CDR1 MDHEN and CDR2 SYDVKM. The CDR3 DNA reads as TGTGCCACCGAGAGCTTAGTCGCTGGAATAGGACTGTTTTTT. Its translation: CATESLVAGIGLFF.

This clone has a handful of counts. The rearrangement uses TRBV6-1 and TRBJ2-7; 12 positions agree with TRBD1. The V segment lost 2 bases and the J segment 3 bases; nucleotides outside the gene matches: 5. The CDR3 has 16 residues. Germline V gene lookup returns CDR1 MNHNS and CDR2 SASEGT. This CDR3 is CASSEWGQGAGYEQYF. CDR3 nucleotide sequence: TGTGCCAGCAGTGAATGGGGACAGGGGGCGGGCTACGAGCAGTACTTC.

V and J are TRBV7-8 and TRBJ2-2, with no clear D. Trimming removed 8 bases at V and 6 bases at J, with 7 bases between. The germline V gene encodes CDR1 SGHVS and CDR2 FQNEAQ. The CDR3 is made up of 11 amino acids. The CDR3, as DNA: TGTGCCAGCCCCGGCGCCGGGGAGCTGTTTTTT. Protein: CASPGAGELFF. The full variable domain, completed using reference TRBV7-8 and TRBJ2-2, is GAGVSQSPRYKVAKRGQDVALRCDPISGHVSLFWYQQALGQGPEFLTYFQNEAQLDKSGLPSDRFFAERPEGSVSTLKIQRTQQEDSAVYLCASPGAGELFFGEGSRLTVL.

The rearrangement uses TRBV6-6 and TRBJ1-5; maybe TRBD1 (6 bases). The V end lost 5 bases, the J end lost 7 bases, and 12 bases lay between the germline ends. The germline CDR1 and CDR2 sequences are MNHNY and SVGAGI (reference sequence). The CDR3 totals 13 residues. Written as DNA, the CDR3 is TGTGCCAGCAGTCCCGGGACAAGACAGCCCCAGCATTTT. This gives the protein CASSPGTRQPQHF.

The chain employs TRBV9 and TRBJ2-2; D is uncertain. Germline loops: CDR1 SGDLS, CDR2 YYNGEE. This CDR3 comprises 14 residues. V dropped 0 bases and J dropped 7 bases, with 10 bases sitting between them. CDR3 sequence: CASSVGLVVGELFF. The CDR3 nucleotides read TGTGCCAGCAGCGTAGGTCTAGTAGTCGGGGAGCTGTTTTTT.

This rearrangement joins TRBV2 to TRBJ2-1; 14 positions match TRBD2. CDR1 SNHLY and CDR2 FYNNEI come from the germline V gene. The trim removed 6 bases at V and 8 bases at J, leaving 6 bases unmatched. CDR3 length equals 15 residues. CDR3: CASRGTSGSFYEQFF. The CDR3 DNA is TGTGCCAGCAGGGGGACTAGCGGGAGCTTCTATGAGCAGTTCTTC.

V usage is TRBV6-1 and J usage is TRBJ1-6; the D is unclear. This CDR3 region has 12 residues. Trimming shortened V by 3 bases and J by 10 bases, and 7 bases separated the two germline ends. Looked up from germline, CDR1 is MNHNS and CDR2 is SASEGT. CDR3 sequence reads: CASSEAGSPLHF. The CDR3 region has the DNA TGTGCCAGCAGTGAGGCGGGCTCACCCCTCCACTTT.